This T cell receptor beta chain was retrieved from a study of immune heterogeneity within non-small cell lung tumors (dated by TCRdb to the late 2010s). Looking at the study overall: By histology, a handful of squamous cell carcinomas, approximately 11 non-squamous carcinomas and 1 tumor not otherwise specified were included. The study combined whole-exome sequencing, RNA-seq and TCR beta repertoire sequencing of multiple spatially distinct regions from each NSCLC tumor to examine intratumoral immune heterogeneity. For mutant peptides 8 to 11 amino acids long, netMHCpan-3.0 predicted neoantigen binding to the HLA alleles of each patient. Transcriptome data were available for just 35 to 50 loci from about twelve patients, whereas TCR repertoire analysis spanned 55 to 65 tumor loci from under 18 patients. Results and caveats for the whole study, not just this receptor: Individual patients mostly had different high-frequency TCR beta clonotypes. Identical dominant CDR3B clonotypes recurred across loci within a patient, yet different tumor locations also harbored unique high-frequency clones. Local T-cell repertoire clonality showed a statistically significant but moderate positive correlation with local tumor mutational burden (R around 0.36).

Genomic DNA was extracted from bulk tumor tissue and used as the TCR template, and around 600 ng gDNA was amplified per sample. During surgery, multiple biopsies were taken from each primary tumor and placed as far apart as possible within the tumor mass. The study cohort was described as untreated, and the patients were newly diagnosed NSCLC cases having curative surgery. The donor group was made up of 15 or so newly diagnosed non-small cell lung cancer patients undergoing surgery with curative intent. Two independent pathologists reviewed the resected tumor masses. Only high-quality DNA and RNA samples were carried forward to sequencing. The TCR beta CDR3 region was amplified with a multiplex PCR system whose first round of approximately 10 cycles used 32 V-gene forward primers and 13 J-gene reverse primers. The first PCR round was done with a QIAGEN Multiplex PCR Kit, and the primer sequences were filed in Chinese patent CN105087789A. In a second PCR round, Illumina universal primers were added with the Phusion High-Fidelity PCR Kit. Sequencing of the TCR libraries was done on the Illumina HiSeq X Ten platform in paired-end mode with a 151 bp read length. The original pipeline was this. Cutadapt was used to discard reads without multiplex PCR primers, PEAR merged the read pairs, and MiXCR with default settings called the CDR3 regions. Shannon entropy measured repertoire diversity, while clonality was calculated as one minus the Shannon entropy divided by the ln of the count of productive unique sequences. Clonotypes at a frequency of at least 0.5% were defined as dominant or high-frequency T-cell clones. The public reads were reprocessed in TCRdb via fastp at Q25 and MiXCR, keeping in-frame beta chains. Rows merge per CDR3 protein into single entries with the most common DNA and genes. In this record, the V and J calls reflect TCRdb's handling and not the investigators' own analysis. The sample table contains thousands of distinct CDR3 sequences; only one count was recorded for around 25% of them. 10% to 15% of the sample is held by the ten biggest clonotypes.

A word on this clonotype: This clone's antigen is unknown. No much larger clone exists at a distance of one base, and base qualities are not known.

The source of this sequence is a man aged 60 to 69 with non-small cell lung cancer. Specimen: lung tumor tissue.

The nucleotide sequence is TGTGCCAGCAGGCAAAGGGGGCTTGGGGCCAACGTCCTGACTTTC. This is translated as CASRQRGLGANVLTF. The receptor chain draws on TRBV2 and TRBJ2-6, and TRBD1 aligns with 7 junction nucleotides. The CDR3 runs 15 amino acids, cysteine and phenylalanine included. Left in the record is the CDR3 DNA by itself, 45 bases read in frame from the first base. CDR1 and CDR2 are drawn from the germline V gene: SNHLY, FYNNEI. V is pruned by 6 bases and J by 3 bases, leaving 5 bases of the junction without a gene match.